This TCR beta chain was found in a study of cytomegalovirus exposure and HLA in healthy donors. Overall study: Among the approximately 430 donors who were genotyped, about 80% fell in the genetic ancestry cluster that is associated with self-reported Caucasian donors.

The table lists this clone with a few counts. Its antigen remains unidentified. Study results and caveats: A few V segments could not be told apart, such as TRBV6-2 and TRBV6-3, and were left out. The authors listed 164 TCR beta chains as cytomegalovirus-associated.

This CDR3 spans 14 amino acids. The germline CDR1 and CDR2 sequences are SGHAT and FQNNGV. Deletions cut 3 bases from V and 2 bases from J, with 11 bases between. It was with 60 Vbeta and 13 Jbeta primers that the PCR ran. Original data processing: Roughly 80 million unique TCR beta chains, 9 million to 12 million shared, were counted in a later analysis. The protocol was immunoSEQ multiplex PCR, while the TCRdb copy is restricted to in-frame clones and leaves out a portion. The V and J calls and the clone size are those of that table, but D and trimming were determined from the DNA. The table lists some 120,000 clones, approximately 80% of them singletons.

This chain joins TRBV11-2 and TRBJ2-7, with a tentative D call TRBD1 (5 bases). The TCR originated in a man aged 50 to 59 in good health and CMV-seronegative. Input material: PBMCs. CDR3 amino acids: CASSFQGLPYEQYF. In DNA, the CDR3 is TGTGCCAGCAGCTTCCAGGGTCTACCCTACGAGCAGTACTTC. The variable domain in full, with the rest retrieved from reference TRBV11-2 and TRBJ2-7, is EAGVAQSPRYKIIEKRQSVAFWCNPISGHATLYWYQQILGQGPKLLIQFQNNGVVDDSQLPKDRFSAERLKGVDSTLKIQPAKLEDSAVYLCASSFQGLPYEQYFGPGTRLTVT.